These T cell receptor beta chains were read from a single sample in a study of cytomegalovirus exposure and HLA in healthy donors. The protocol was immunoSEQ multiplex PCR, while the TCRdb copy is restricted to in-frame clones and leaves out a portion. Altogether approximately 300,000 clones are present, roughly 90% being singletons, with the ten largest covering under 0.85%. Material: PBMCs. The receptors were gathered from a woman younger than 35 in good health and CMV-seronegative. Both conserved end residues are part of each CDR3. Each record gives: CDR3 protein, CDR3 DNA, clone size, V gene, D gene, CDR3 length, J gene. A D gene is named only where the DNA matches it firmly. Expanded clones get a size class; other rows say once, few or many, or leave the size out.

CDR3 protein: CASSYRDRGSEQYF
CDR3 DNA: TGTGCCAGCAGCTACCGGGACAGGGGTTCCGAGCAGTACTTC
clone size: -
V gene: TRBV7-9
D gene: TRBD1
CDR3 length: 14
J gene: TRBJ2-7

CDR3 protein: CASSPQANYGYTF
CDR3 DNA: TGTGCCAGCAGCCCACAGGCTAACTATGGCTACACCTTC
clone size: -
V gene: TRBV11-2
D gene: -
CDR3 length: 13
J gene: TRBJ1-2

CDR3 protein: CASSPQGTETQYF
CDR3 DNA: TGTGCCAGCAGCCCACAGGGTACAGAGACCCAGTACTTC
clone size: -
V gene: TRBV7-6
D gene: -
CDR3 length: 13
J gene: TRBJ2-5

CDR3 protein: CASSRGQQETQYF
CDR3 DNA: TGTGCTAGCAGCCGGGGACAGCAAGAGACCCAGTACTTC
clone size: once
V gene: TRBV7-7
D gene: TRBD1
CDR3 length: 13
J gene: TRBJ2-5

CDR3 protein: CATSSDNPTPWDEQYF
CDR3 DNA: TGTGCCACCAGCAGTGACAATCCTACCCCATGGGACGAGCAGTACTTC
clone size: -
V gene: TRBV15
D gene: -
CDR3 length: 16
J gene: TRBJ2-7

CDR3 protein: CASSLGQGVNQPQHF
CDR3 DNA: TGTGCCAGCAGTTTAGGCCAGGGGGTAAATCAGCCCCAGCATTTT
clone size: once
V gene: TRBV28
D gene: TRBD1
CDR3 length: 15
J gene: TRBJ1-5

CDR3 protein: CASSFPTERNTIYF
CDR3 DNA: TGTGCCAGCAGTTTCCCGACAGAAAGAAACACCATATATTTT
clone size: -
V gene: TRBV28
D gene: -
CDR3 length: 14
J gene: TRBJ1-3

CDR3 protein: CASSPPQVGTEAFF
CDR3 DNA: TGTGCCAGCAGTCCACCCCAGGTCGGCACTGAAGCTTTCTTT
clone size: -
V gene: TRBV28
D gene: -
CDR3 length: 14
J gene: TRBJ1-1

CDR3 protein: CASSKDRGLGNIQYF
CDR3 DNA: TGTGCCAGCAGTAAGGACAGGGGGCTGGGAAACATTCAGTACTTC
clone size: -
V gene: TRBV2
D gene: TRBD1
CDR3 length: 15
J gene: TRBJ2-4

CDR3 protein: CASSRTGELFF
CDR3 DNA: TGTGCCAGCAGTCGTACCGGGGAGCTGTTTTTT
clone size: -
V gene: TRBV27
D gene: -
CDR3 length: 11
J gene: TRBJ2-2

CDR3 protein: CASSYRGTANTGELFF
CDR3 DNA: TGTGCCAGCAGCTACCGTGGGACAGCGAACACCGGGGAGCTGTTTTTT
clone size: -
V gene: TRBV7-2
D gene: TRBD1
CDR3 length: 16
J gene: TRBJ2-2

CDR3 protein: CASSLYPGQLLSQYF
CDR3 DNA: TGTGCCAGCAGTTTATATCCGGGACAGCTTCTTTCCCAGTACTTC
clone size: once
V gene: TRBV27
D gene: TRBD1
CDR3 length: 15
J gene: TRBJ2-5